This T cell receptor beta chain appears in the sequencing data of a study of shared T cell receptors in the human thymus. Assay used: immunoSEQ multiplex PCR; TCRdb lists only in-frame clones, some missing. The table records roughly 700,000 clones, around 87% of them present only once. With 5 bases clipped from V and 4 bases from J, the junction kept 7 bases outside the gene matches. This CDR3 comprises 14 residues. Germline CDR1 reads MDHEN; CDR2 reads SYDVKM. These same records also appear under a second study, on human thymus T cells.

The sequence derives from a boy under two years old with a congenital heart defect. The specimen was thymocytes. The rearrangement links TRBV28 to TRBJ2-5; 7 bases align to TRBD1. In nucleotides, the CDR3 is TGTGCCAGCAGTCTTCCCGACAGGGCAGAGACCCAGTACTTC. Protein sequence: CASSLPDRAETQYF.